Following are 16 T cell receptor beta chains from one sample sequenced in a study of blood T cell repertoires in COVID-19. TCRdb's copy holds only in-frame clones and misses some; the assay was immunoSEQ multiplex PCR. The sample gives some 300,000 clones, around 87% of which show up once; approximately 4.5% is in the top ten. Sequencing was done on a sample of PBMCs or T cells enriched from blood (not recorded which). The receptors were gathered from a woman aged 18 to 35 with acute COVID-19.

The CDR3 coding sequence is TGTGCCAGCATTGGACTAGCGGGAATGGCCGAGCAGTACTTC. Translated: CASIGLAGMAEQYF. The V and J genes are TRBV2 and TRBJ2-7, with 12 nucleotides matching TRBD2. Germline V gene sequence: CDR1 SNHLY, CDR2 FYNNEI. The V segment lost 7 bases and the J segment 6 bases; nucleotides outside the gene matches: 7. The CDR3 runs to 14 residues.

This chain uses TRBV29-1 with TRBJ2-7, with 7 bases that match TRBD1. The length of the CDR3 is 13 residues. Germline lookup yields CDR1 SQVTM and CDR2 ANQGSEA. The V and J ends lost 4 bases and 4 bases, in that order; junction bases with no gene match: 7. In DNA form, the CDR3 reads TGCAGCGTTGGTACTGAGACAGGGTACGAGCAGTACTTC. Its protein is CSVGTETGYEQYF.

CDR3 loop: CASRIAGRNYEQYF. CDR3 sequence (DNA): TGTGCCAGCAGGATAGCGGGCAGGAACTACGAGCAGTACTTC. This sequence joins TRBV13 and TRBJ2-7, with TRBD2 matching 7 bases. The trim removed 6 bases at V and 3 bases at J, leaving 8 bases unmatched. The CDR3 is made up of 14 amino acids. The V gene's germline CDR1 is PRHDT and CDR2 FYEKMQ (reference sequence). The complete variable domain, with remaining parts taken from reference TRBV13 and TRBJ2-7, reads AAGVIQSPRHLIKEKRETATLKCYPIPRHDTVYWYQQGPGQDPQFLISFYEKMQSDKGSIPDRFSAQQFSDYHSELNMSSLELGDSALYFCASRIAGRNYEQYFGPGTRLTVT.

The chain joins TRBV5-8 to TRBJ1-5; perhaps TRBD1 as D (6 bases). CDR3 length: 15 amino acids. The germline CDR1 and CDR2 sequences are SGHTS and YDEGEE. Trimming left V 3 bases short and J 0 bases short, with 10 bases between. CDR3 DNA sequence: TGTGCCAGCAGCTCGGGACACGATAGCAATCAGCCCCAGCATTTT. Its translation is CASSSGHDSNQPQHF.

This sequence joins TRBV28 and TRBJ1-3, with unresolved D. Germline loops: CDR1 MDHEN, CDR2 SYDVKM. CDR3 size: 15 residues. The V end was cut by 5 bases, the J end by 2 bases, with 13 bases between. CDR3 coding DNA: TGTGCCAGCAGTGCGGAGCCTCCCCCTGGAAACACCATATATTTT. Protein sequence: CASSAEPPPGNTIYF.

V is TRBV28 and J is TRBJ1-2; TRBD1 matches 7 bases. The CDR3 loop spans 17 amino acids. Losses at the gene ends were 4 bases for V and 1 base for J; bases not matched to a gene: 12. The germline V gene encodes CDR1 MDHEN and CDR2 SYDVKM. The CDR3 coding sequence is TGTGCCAGCAGTTCCTATCTACCGGCAGGGGGTAACTATGGCTACACCTTC. Its translation is CASSSYLPAGGNYGYTF.

The V gene is TRBV9, the J gene TRBJ2-1; D perhaps matches TRBD2 (6 bases). Germline V gene sequence: CDR1 SGDLS, CDR2 YYNGEE. Trimming took off 4 bases at V and 6 bases at J, with 17 bases between the two ends. This CDR3 has 15 residues. CDR3 DNA: TGTGCCAGCAGCCCGGCCAGCGGGTCGGGCAATGAGCAGTTCTTC. Translating gives CASSPASGSGNEQFF.

The chain joins TRBV27 to TRBJ2-7; D is perhaps TRBD1 (6 bases). Trimming took 2 bases from V and 0 from J, leaving 14 bases between them. Per germline, CDR1 MNHEY and CDR2 SMNVEV (reference sequence). The CDR3 consists of 16 residues. DNA for the CDR3: TGTGCCAGCAGTTTAAAGACAGGACCTCTCTCCTACGAGCAGTACTTC. As protein: CASSLKTGPLSYEQYF.

J is TRBJ2-4 and V is TRBV28, with D possibly TRBD2 on 6 matching bases. The CDR3 spans 16 residues. Trimming removed 6 bases from V and 0 bases from J, with 15 bases in between. Germline CDR1 reads MDHEN; CDR2 reads SYDVKM. The CDR3, as DNA: TGTGCCAGCAGCCCTCAATTGGGACTAGCCAAAAACATTCAGTACTTC. It yields the protein CASSPQLGLAKNIQYF.

This sequence joins TRBV10-3 and TRBJ1-2; the match to TRBD1 covers 8 bases. Germline values: CDR1 ENHRY, CDR2 SYGVKD. This CDR3 has 19 residues. Unmatched junction bases numbered 23, after V lost 3 bases and J lost 8 bases. This CDR3 reads CAISDPDRTGNSMLRGYTF. The CDR3 nucleotides read TGTGCCATCAGTGACCCCGACCGGACAGGGAACAGTATGTTGAGGGGCTACACCTTC.

The V and J genes are TRBV28 and TRBJ2-2; TRBD2 matches 7 bases. CDR1 and CDR2 from the germline V gene are MDHEN and SYDVKM. CDR3 length: 15 residues. Trimming took 3 bases from V and 1 from J; bases not matched to a gene: 2. The DNA of the CDR3 is TGTGCCAGCAGTTTGGCGGGAGAGAACACCGGGGAGCTGTTTTTT. It specifies CASSLAGENTGELFF.

The V gene is TRBV27, the J gene TRBJ2-7; a weak D match, TRBD2 (5 bases). V was pared by 6 bases and J by 3 bases, with 12 bases between. This CDR3 comprises 13 residues. Germline CDR1 and CDR2: MNHEY and SMNVEV (reference sequence). The DNA for the CDR3 is TGTGCCAGCAGCCATGGGAGTAACTACGAGCAGTACTTC. Translated, it gives CASSHGSNYEQYF.

The gene calls are TRBV13 and TRBJ1-2; D unresolved. CDR3 size: 13 residues. V lost 6 bases to trimming and J lost 2 bases, with 10 bases between them. Per germline, CDR1 PRHDT and CDR2 FYEKMQ (reference sequence). The CDR3 loop reads CASSPAENYGYTF. CDR3 bases: TGTGCCAGCAGTCCCGCGGAAAACTATGGCTACACCTTC. The whole variable domain, remainder taken from reference TRBV13 and TRBJ1-2, is AAGVIQSPRHLIKEKRETATLKCYPIPRHDTVYWYQQGPGQDPQFLISFYEKMQSDKGSIPDRFSAQQFSDYHSELNMSSLELGDSALYFCASSPAENYGYTFGSGTRLTVV.

The chain carries TRBV29-1 and TRBJ2-1; D possibly corresponds to TRBD1 (5 bases). The CDR3 length is 15 residues. The germline V gene encodes CDR1 SQVTM and CDR2 ANQGSEA. Trimming shortened V by 4 bases and J by 7 bases, and 20 bases separated the two germline ends. The DNA of the CDR3 is TGCAGCGTTGGGGAACTTCTCGACTCAGGGAATGAGCAGTTCTTC. Translation: CSVGELLDSGNEQFF.

J is TRBJ2-7 and V is TRBV5-1; TRBD1 agrees at 8 bases. This CDR3 spans 14 amino acids. V lost 3 bases, J lost 4 bases, and 6 bases stayed unmatched. CDR1 is SGHRS, CDR2 YFSETQ, per germline. CDR3 loop: CASSSTGEWYEQYF. CDR3 nucleotide sequence: TGCGCCAGCAGCTCGACAGGGGAGTGGTACGAGCAGTACTTC.

V usage is TRBV28 and J usage is TRBJ1-5; possible D gene TRBD1, 6 bases. The ends were cut back, 5 bases at V and 2 bases at J, with 10 bases in the middle. Germline CDR1 is MDHEN and CDR2 is SYDVKM. This CDR3 has 14 amino acids. The CDR3 protein is CASSTNRGNQPQHF. The CDR3 DNA is TGTGCCAGCAGTACGAACAGGGGCAATCAGCCCCAGCATTTT. The full variable domain, rest sourced from reference TRBV28 and TRBJ1-5, is DVKVTQSSRYLVKRTGEKVFLECVQDMDHENMFWYRQDPGLGLRLIYFSYDVKMKEKGDIPEGYSVSREKKERFSLILESASTNQTSMYLCASSTNRGNQPQHFGDGTRLSIL.